The entry below gives a single TCR beta chain sequence along with its context. Its antigen is not identified. This sample is drawn from a study of T cell responses to AZD1222 COVID-19 vaccine. Germline CDR1 is SGHNT and CDR2 is YENEEA. The ends were cut back, 4 bases at V and 4 bases at J, with 10 bases in the middle. The CDR3 covers 13 residues. Here immunoSEQ multiplex PCR was the method, and the copy in TCRdb shows in-frame clones only, minus some. In the table there are 120,000 to 150,000 clones, approximately 95% of which are singletons. The study's findings and limits: Researchers report vaccine-associated CD4 TCRs spanning spike, with dominance at 160-218 and 743-854.

The chain is built from TRBV11-3 and TRBJ2-5; D possibly uses TRBD1 or TRBD2 (6 bases each). This receptor was identified in an adult in good health. The sequencing here drew on peripheral blood, taken on day 0 of MenACWY control vaccination. In nucleotides, the CDR3 is TGTGCCAGCAGCTCACCGGGGGCAGAGACCCAGTACTTC. Translating gives CASSSPGAETQYF.